Each of the 32 T cell receptor beta chains below was sequenced from the same sample in a study of blood T cell repertoires in COVID-19 (TCRdb year 2020). Libraries came from the immunoSEQ multiplex PCR assay. Here the immuneACCESS table is served through TCRdb, limited to in-frame sequences with V and J called. Missing clones are a known gap in these copies; in checked studies unresolved V genes cover under half, and the rest lacks a known reason. The sample has more than 200,000 clones on record, around 90% of them singletons. The ten largest clones capture around 0.67% of the sample. The sequenced sample was peripheral blood. The origin of the receptors is a human donor in a cohort sampled during active COVID-19.

The V call is TRBV6-6, the J call TRBJ2-2; D is possibly TRBD1 (6 bases). The CDR3 runs 14 residues. The germline gives CDR1 MNHNY, CDR2 SVGAGI (reference sequence). The V and J ends lost 7 bases and 2 bases respectively, with 11 bases between them. CDR3 sequence reads: CASKTGLNTGELFF. CDR3 nucleotides: TGTGCCAGCAAGACAGGTTTAAACACCGGGGAGCTGTTTTTT.

The chain combines TRBV7-9 with TRBJ1-2, with D unclear. Looked up from germline, CDR1 is SEHNR and CDR2 is FQNEAQ (reference sequence). The V and J ends lost 1 base and 2 bases respectively, with 5 bases between them. CDR3 length: 13 residues. CDR3 bases: TGTGCCAGCAGCTTAGACGGGAACTATGGCTACACCTTC. Its translation is CASSLDGNYGYTF.

The chain uses TRBV6-2 or TRBV6-3 and TRBJ2-7; 9 bases map to TRBD2. The germline V gene encodes CDR1 MNHEY and CDR2 SVGEGT. The CDR3 runs to 16 residues. The ends lost 5 bases at V and 3 bases at J; junction bases unmatched: 11. This CDR3 is CASSQLRLAGIYEQYF. The CDR3 nucleotides read TGTGCCAGCAGTCAACTCCGGCTAGCGGGAATCTACGAGCAGTACTTC.

This sequence joins TRBV9 and TRBJ1-2; D unclear. Per germline, CDR1 SGDLS and CDR2 YYNGEE. The V and J ends lost 0 bases and 1 base respectively, with 7 bases between them. This CDR3 region has 14 residues. The CDR3 DNA reads as TGTGCCAGCAGCGTAGTAGCCCTTAACTATGGCTACACCTTC. It translates to CASSVVALNYGYTF. The full variable domain, completed using reference TRBV9 and TRBJ1-2, is DSGVTQTPKHLITATGQRVTLRCSPRSGDLSVYWYQQSLDQGLQFLIQYYNGEERAKGNILERFSAQQFPDLHSELNLSSLELGDSALYFCASSVVALNYGYTFGSGTRLTVV.

Turning to this clone: One end of the junction fails to match germline, which may point to a read error. V gene TRBV12-3 or TRBV12-4 combines with J gene TRBJ1-2, with D possibly matching TRBD1 (6 bases). The CDR3 sequence is 13 residues long. CDR3 residues: CASTLQGSYGYTF. The CDR3 nucleotides are TGTGCCAGCACTTTACAGGGCTCATATGGCTACACCTTC.

The rearrangement joins TRBV6-6 to TRBJ1-5; no reliable D call. This CDR3 is built from 16 residues. Trimming stripped 0 bases from V and 0 bases from J, with 9 bases between. Germline CDR1 and CDR2: MNHNY and SVGAGI (reference sequence). The CDR3 region has the DNA TGTGCCAGCAGTTACTCAACAGCGGATAGCAATCAGCCCCAGCATTTT. Translation gives CASSYSTADSNQPQHF.

In its sample, this clone was seen a few times. The chain recombines TRBV20-1 with TRBJ2-7; the D gene is possibly TRBD2 (5 bases). V was clipped by 6 bases and J by 3 bases, with 9 bases between them. The germline CDR1 and CDR2 sequences are DFQATT and SNEGSKA (reference sequence). The CDR3 spans 11 residues. In DNA, the CDR3 is TGCAGTGCCGCCGGGAACTACGAGCAGTACTTC. It encodes CSAAGNYEQYF.

This chain uses TRBV2 with TRBJ1-3; 8 bases fit TRBD1. V dropped 3 bases and J dropped 2; count of bases not matched to a gene: 0. Germline assignment: CDR1 SNHLY and CDR2 FYNNEI. This CDR3 comprises 14 residues. CDR3 bases: TGTGCCAGCAGTGACAGGGGGCCTGGAAACACCATATATTTT. Its translation: CASSDRGPGNTIYF.

The chain employs TRBV6-6 and TRBJ1-5; TRBD1 matches at 11 bases. Unmatched junction bases numbered 2, after V lost 5 bases and J lost 2 bases. CDR3 length equals 15 residues. Germline V CDR1 and CDR2: MNHNY, SVGAGI (reference sequence). The CDR3 protein is CASSGTGGGNQPQHF. CDR3 in DNA: TGTGCCAGCAGTGGGACAGGGGGGGGCAATCAGCCCCAGCATTTT.

The chain links TRBV27 to TRBJ2-5; 10 nucleotides agree with TRBD1. Germline lookup yields CDR1 MNHEY and CDR2 SMNVEV (reference sequence). Trimming removed 2 bases from V and 0 bases from J; junction bases left unmatched: 3. The CDR3 covers 16 residues. CDR3 nucleotide sequence: TGTGCCAGCAGTTTAGCGGGACAGGGGTACCAAGAGACCCAGTACTTC. Translation gives CASSLAGQGYQETQYF.

V is TRBV7-2 and J is TRBJ1-2; maybe TRBD1 (6 bases). V was pared by 5 bases and J by 1 base, with 14 bases between. From germline, CDR1 is SGHTA and CDR2 FQGNSA. The CDR3 consists of 15 residues. This chain's CDR3 is CASSPRTELNYGYTF. The CDR3 DNA is TGTGCCAGCAGCCCCCGGACAGAACTTAACTATGGCTACACCTTC. Looking up the rest from reference TRBV7-2 and TRBJ1-2 gives the full variable domain: GAGVSQSPSNKVTEKGKDVELRCDPISGHTALYWYRQSLGQGLEFLIYFQGNSAPDKSGLPSDRFSAERTGGSVSTLTIQRTQQEDSAVYLCASSPRTELNYGYTFGSGTRLTVV.

The chain has TRBV4-3 and TRBJ1-2; D not resolved. The CDR3 extends over 16 amino acids. In germline, CDR1 is LGHNA, CDR2 YSLEER. V was cut by 0 bases and J by 2 bases, with 13 bases left in between. The CDR3 spells CASSQDSTDTNYGYTF. CDR3 nucleotide sequence: TGCGCCAGCAGCCAAGATTCCACTGACACGAACTATGGCTACACCTTC.

This clone was seen only once. This chain links TRBV4-1 with TRBJ2-2, with D perhaps matching TRBD2 (6 bases). CDR1 MGHRA and CDR2 YSYEKL come from the germline V gene. The CDR3 spans 17 residues. V was clipped by 4 bases and J by 2 bases, with 17 bases between them. The CDR3 protein is CASSLRGAGINTGELFF. In DNA form, the CDR3 reads TGCGCCAGCAGCCTACGAGGTGCGGGGATTAACACCGGGGAGCTGTTTTTT.

The chain uses TRBV15 and TRBJ2-7; 12 nucleotides match TRBD2. CDR3 size: 17 residues. J gave up 3 bases and V 0 bases, and 6 bases lay outside the gene matches. Germline V CDR1 and CDR2: LNHNV, YYDKDF (reference sequence). In DNA, the CDR3 is TGTGCCACCAGCAGAGATCGACTAGCGGGAGAAGTCTACGAGCAGTACTTC. Amino acid sequence: CATSRDRLAGEVYEQYF.

This clone was seen a few times. The J gene is TRBJ2-1, the V gene TRBV9, with 10 nucleotides matching TRBD2. The V and J ends lost 3 bases and 1 base, in that order; junction bases with no gene match: 1. The CDR3 loop spans 15 amino acids. CDR1 and CDR2 from the germline V gene are SGDLS and YYNGEE. CDR3 in DNA: TGTGCCAGCAGCGCTAGCGGGAGTTCCTACAATGAGCAGTTCTTC. Translated: CASSASGSSYNEQFF.

This chain uses TRBV3-1 (or the pseudogene TRBV3-2) with TRBJ1-1, with TRBD1 as a possible D gene (5 bases). Germline V lookup: CDR1 LGHDT, CDR2 YNNKEL (reference sequence). The CDR3 has 17 amino acids. V lost 2 bases and J lost 1, with 17 bases in between. The CDR3 DNA sequence: TGTGCCAGCAGCCAACAGACCAGGGTTTTGTGGAACACTGAAGCTTTCTTT. Encoded protein: CASSQQTRVLWNTEAFF.

As DNA, the CDR3 is TGTGCCAGCAGCCAGACAGGGAAGGTCGGAGGCTACACCTTC. Translated, it gives CASSQTGKVGGYTF. The rearrangement joins TRBV27 to TRBJ1-2; the match to TRBD1 covers 7 bases. The V segment lost 6 bases and the J segment 8 bases; nucleotides outside the gene matches: 12. The germline V gene has CDR1 MNHEY and CDR2 SMNVEV (reference sequence). CDR3 length: 14 residues.

The V gene is TRBV7-9, the J gene TRBJ1-5; 7 nucleotides align to TRBD1. The ends lost 2 bases at V and 5 bases at J; junction bases unmatched: 9. The CDR3 spans 16 residues. CDR1 and CDR2 (germline): SEHNR, FQNEAQ (reference sequence). CDR3 amino acids: CASSLYRDRADQPQHF. The CDR3 DNA is TGTGCCAGCAGCTTATATAGAGACAGGGCGGATCAGCCCCAGCATTTT. Supplemented by reference TRBV7-9 and TRBJ1-5, the full variable domain reads DTGVSQNPRHKITKRGQNVTFRCDPISEHNRLYWYRQTLGQGPEFLTYFQNEAQLEKSRLLSDRFSAERPKGSFSTLEIQRTEQGDSAMYLCASSLYRDRADQPQHFGDGTRLSIL.

The chain combines TRBV2 with TRBJ1-6, with D uncertain. Looked up from germline, CDR1 is SNHLY and CDR2 is FYNNEI. This CDR3 contains 13 residues. Trimming cost V 8 bases and J 10 bases, with 15 bases left between them. The CDR3 is CASGGQVESPLHF. In DNA, the CDR3 is TGTGCCAGCGGTGGGCAGGTCGAATCACCCCTCCACTTT.

CDR3 DNA sequence: TGTGCCATCCCCCTCCGGGGGACTAGCGGGACCACCTACGAGCAGTACTTC. It is translated as CAIPLRGTSGTTYEQYF. J is TRBJ2-7 and V is TRBV7-2; 13 nucleotides align to TRBD2. CDR3 length equals 17 residues. Germline values: CDR1 SGHTA, CDR2 FQGNSA. V shed 10 bases and J 2 bases; nucleotides not matched to a gene: 14.

CDR3 loop: CASRAPGTAYEQYF. DNA of the CDR3: TGTGCCAGCAGGGCCCCAGGGACAGCCTACGAGCAGTACTTC. The chain recombines TRBV6-5 with TRBJ2-7, with 7 bases matching TRBD1. J gave up 2 bases and V 6 bases, and 7 bases lay outside the gene matches. The CDR3 is 14 residues long. Germline V CDR1 and CDR2: MNHEY, SVGAGI.

This clone was recorded a few times. The chain is built from TRBV7-8 and TRBJ1-5; unclear D gene. The V and J ends lost 0 bases and 4 bases respectively, with 10 bases between them. CDR1 is SGHVS and CDR2 is FQNEAQ in the germline V gene. CDR3 length: 15 residues. CDR3 residues: CASSLASTVNQPQHF. The CDR3 DNA follows: TGTGCCAGCAGCTTAGCGTCAACGGTGAATCAGCCCCAGCATTTT.

V gene TRBV9 combines with J gene TRBJ2-6, with TRBD2 identical over 8 bases. The CDR3 extends over 18 amino acids. Germline V gene lookup returns CDR1 SGDLS and CDR2 YYNGEE. V trimming: 4 bases; J trimming: 0 bases; junction bases outside the gene matches: 9. CDR3 bases: TGTGCCAGCAGCCCACTTATCGGGGGGGACTCTGGGGCCAACGTCCTGACTTTC. Amino acids: CASSPLIGGDSGANVLTF.

The chain joins TRBV6-2 or TRBV6-3 to TRBJ2-1; 11 bases align to TRBD2. After removal of 4 bases from V and 0 bases from J, the junction contained 2 bases not matched to a gene. The CDR3 length is 16 residues. Per germline, CDR1 MNHEY and CDR2 SVGEGT. The CDR3 coding sequence is TGTGCCAGCAGTTCCACTAGCGGGGGCTCCTACAATGAGCAGTTCTTC. Amino acids: CASSSTSGGSYNEQFF.

The chain carries TRBV30 and TRBJ2-7; 8 bases map to TRBD1. V shed 5 bases and J 4 bases; nucleotides not matched to a gene: 7. There are 13 residues in the CDR3. Germline V lookup: CDR1 GTSNPN, CDR2 SVGIG (reference sequence). CDR3 sequence reads: CAWSRTGLYEQYF. The DNA for the CDR3 is TGTGCCTGGTCCCGGACAGGGTTGTACGAGCAGTACTTC.

The chain combines TRBV28 with TRBJ1-3; 9 nucleotides line up with TRBD1. V gave up 6 bases and J gave up 1 base; unmatched junction bases: 10. The CDR3 extends over 17 amino acids. CDR1 and CDR2 from the germline V gene are MDHEN and SYDVKM. CDR3 sequence (DNA): TGTGCCAGCAGCTACGGGACAGGGTCTTTTTCTGGAAACACCATATATTTT. Translated: CASSYGTGSFSGNTIYF.

J is TRBJ1-1 and V is TRBV6-5; D is unresolved. V was trimmed by 9 bases and J by 4 bases, leaving 21 bases between them. Germline V gene data show CDR1 as MNHEY and CDR2 as SVGAGI. This CDR3 contains 15 residues. CDR3 DNA sequence: TGTGCCAGTACTACGGGGAAGGTGTGGAGCACTGAAGCTTTCTTT. It yields the protein CASTTGKVWSTEAFF.

V is TRBV29-1 and J is TRBJ2-7, with 10 bases identical to TRBD1. The CDR3 contains 14 residues. Germline V gene sequence: CDR1 SQVTM, CDR2 ANQGSEA. V shed 2 bases and J 5 bases; nucleotides not matched to a gene: 6. As DNA, the CDR3 is TGCAGCGTTGAAAAGAGGGACAGGGGCCACGAGCAGTACTTC. It is translated as CSVEKRDRGHEQYF.

This clone was counted between two and nine times. This chain links TRBV24-1 with TRBJ2-2; 7 nucleotides agree with TRBD1. In germline, CDR1 is KGHDR, CDR2 SFDVKD. V lost 11 bases, J lost 5 bases, and 7 bases stayed unmatched. The length of the CDR3 is 13 residues. The CDR3 bases are TGTGCCAGCAAAACAGGGGCTACCGGGGAGCTGTTTTTT. Amino acid sequence: CASKTGATGELFF.

The V gene is TRBV7-2, the J gene TRBJ2-7; the match to TRBD2 covers 12 bases. CDR1 is SGHTA, CDR2 FQGNSA, per germline. V was pared by 5 bases and J by 9 bases, with 8 bases of the junction left unmatched. The CDR3 has 14 residues. The CDR3 sequence is CASSPYRTSGAQYF. The CDR3 DNA is TGTGCCAGCAGCCCTTACCGGACTAGCGGGGCGCAGTACTTC.

V is TRBV28 and J is TRBJ2-2; D is perhaps TRBD2 (6 bases). The V end lost 3 bases, the J end lost 8 bases, and 31 bases lay between the germline ends. Looked up from germline, CDR1 is MDHEN and CDR2 is SYDVKM. This CDR3 is built from 20 residues. The CDR3 protein is CASSFRRLREAPRSGGELFF. The CDR3 region has the DNA TGTGCCAGCAGTTTTCGACGGTTGCGGGAAGCCCCCCGTAGTGGAGGGGAGCTGTTTTTT. Full variable domain (rest looked up from reference TRBV28 and TRBJ2-2): DVKVTQSSRYLVKRTGEKVFLECVQDMDHENMFWYRQDPGLGLRLIYFSYDVKMKEKGDIPEGYSVSREKKERFSLILESASTNQTSMYLCASSFRRLREAPRSGGELFFGEGSRLTVL.

V is TRBV7-2 and J is TRBJ1-3, with a possible D match to TRBD1 (6 bases). V gave up 5 bases and J gave up 0 bases, with 20 bases separating them. Germline-derived CDR1 and CDR2 are SGHTA and FQGNSA. This CDR3 contains 18 residues. The CDR3 loop reads CASSPTGIPAISGNTIYF. CDR3 coding DNA: TGTGCCAGCAGCCCAACAGGGATTCCTGCTATCTCTGGAAACACCATATATTTT.